This T cell receptor (beta chain) originates from a study of T-cell memory formation after mild COVID-19 (dated by TCRdb to about 2021). Some background on the complete study: TCR sequence clusters from the two donors were found to be largely donor specific. In a couple of donors, T-cell clones that expanded and contracted after mild COVID-19 were followed by sequencing TCRalpha and TCRbeta repertoires longitudinally. The cohort was made up of two young adult volunteers, one female and one male, who were previously healthy. Beyond this particular receptor, the publication reports: Some responding clones were detected in pre-infection memory, suggesting pre-existing cross-reactive memory T cells joined the SARS-CoV-2 response. Only a couple of mild cases were covered by the study, and larger cohorts that include severe cases with pre-infection samples were considered necessary. Contracting CD4+ clones turned up mainly in the CM and EM memory subsets, whereas EMRA was where CD8+ clones were enriched. Clones contracting from day 15 to 85 had balanced CD4/CD8 phenotypes, while a second wave expanding from day 15 to 37 was biased towards CD4+. SARS-CoV-2 specificity of the second-wave clones peaking on day 37 was not confirmed.

The data were produced on an Illumina NovaSeq 6000. Using 5'RACE with constant-segment primers, TCRalpha and TCRbeta cDNA libraries were constructed, with sample barcodes and unique molecular identifiers added in the process. Trizol reagent was used to extract RNA from every sample. Amplification of the libraries took two PCR steps, and the second step added a second sample barcode plus Illumina TruSeq adapters. The libraries were sequenced on an Illumina NovaSeq using 2 x 150 bp paired-end reads. The paper's processing steps were these. With migec v1.2.7, reads were demultiplexed and then collapsed into UMI-guided consensus sequences. Using mixcr v2.1.11, UMI consensuses were aligned to TRA and TRB V and J templates and then assembled into clonotypes. Expanded or contracted clonotypes were those called significant by both edgeR and NoisET, with noise models trained on biological replicates. For edgeR calls, the cutoffs were a false discovery rate-adjusted p below 0.01 and a log2 fold-change threshold of 1. As an exploratory analysis of dynamics, max-normalized trajectories of the 1000 most abundant clonotypes were examined with PCA combined with hierarchical clustering. The CD4 or CD8 phenotype of responding clones was assigned using the separately sequenced CD4+ and CD8+ repertoires. TCRdb took the public reads, trimmed them with fastp at Q25, ran MiXCR for clone calling and kept in-frame beta chains. Entries are consolidated by CDR3 protein sequence, retaining the most common genes and DNA. For this entry, the V and J calls and clone size follow TCRdb and not the study's own pipeline. In all, the sample holds more than 300,000 distinct CDR3 sequences, and around 15% of those were seen once. The top ten hold 21% of the sample.

Ficoll-Paque density gradient centrifugation was the method used to isolate PBMCs. To note about this clonotype: The antigen it binds to is not known. No much larger clone exists at a distance of one base, and base qualities are not known.

The origin of this receptor is a man younger than 35 who had mild COVID-19 (a few samples of this study predate the infection). The sample titles of this study are shuffled in the database, so cell type and time point are left out; the donor was told from shared clones. Sequencing input: PBMCs or a T cell subset sorted from them (not recorded which).

The sequence in DNA is TGTGCCAGCAGTTACGTCTTAGGGACCGGGGAGCTGTTTTTT. It translates to CASSYVLGTGELFF. The V and J genes are TRBV6-5 and TRBJ2-2, with the D gene uncertain. The CDR3 contains 14 residues, cysteine and phenylalanine counted. Of the read, only the CDR3 DNA is kept; its 42 bases are in frame from base 1. The V end loses 2 bases and the J end loses 5 bases, and a stretch of 9 bases separates them. The germline V gene gives CDR1 as MNHEY and CDR2 as SVGAGI.